This T cell receptor (beta chain) emerged from a study of T cells in localized non-small cell lung cancer. Some clones are missing from TCRdb's copy, which holds only in-frame ones; the method was immunoSEQ multiplex PCR. Of about 46,000 clones in the sample, roughly 79% were seen once. Germline V CDR1 and CDR2: WSHSY, SAAADI. The CDR3 loop spans 14 amino acids. With 5 bases clipped from V and 1 base from J, the junction kept 2 bases outside the gene matches. This clone has only one observation. The sequence derives from a man aged 35 to 70 with stage III lung adenocarcinoma. V usage is TRBV10-2 and J usage is TRBJ1-1; the match to TRBD1 covers 9 bases. The sequenced sample was peripheral blood mononuclear cells, obtained before any cancer treatment. The CDR3 region has the DNA TGCGCCAGCAGTTCACAGGGGGCGAACACTGAAGCTTTCTTT. Protein: CASSSQGANTEAFF.